The 31 T cell receptor beta chains below all came from one sample that was sequenced in a study of shared clonotypes between healthy human individuals. The protocol was immunoSEQ multiplex PCR, while the TCRdb copy is restricted to in-frame clones and leaves out a portion. The table has around 2.5 million clones, 80% to 95% seen once. The sequencing input was naive CD4+ T cells from PBMCs. Regarding subset: CD45RA+ positively selected. The receptors shown here come from a man aged 18 to 35 in good health. Some clones in this sample may be carry-over from other donors' samples.

This chain connects TRBV2 to TRBJ1-1; D not certain. V lost 4 bases, J lost 4 bases, and 10 bases lay in between. Germline loops: CDR1 SNHLY, CDR2 FYNNEI. This CDR3 spans 13 amino acids. The CDR3 DNA follows: TGTGCCAGCAGTGTAACGGGCCCCACTGAAGCTTTCTTT. It codes for CASSVTGPTEAFF.

The V and J genes are TRBV6-1 and TRBJ1-5; D is unclear. The CDR3 runs 14 residues. Germline lookup yields CDR1 MNHNS and CDR2 SASEGT. V lost 3 bases and J 0 bases, leaving 6 bases between the germline ends. CDR3 nucleotide sequence: TGTGCCAGCAGTGACAGACCTAGCAATCAGCCCCAGCATTTT. Amino acids: CASSDRPSNQPQHF.

Comment on this clone: At the DNA level, this CDR3 is encoded by other sequences in the same sample as well. The V call is TRBV7-8, the J call TRBJ1-2; D call uncertain. The CDR3 extends over 14 amino acids. The V gene's germline CDR1 is SGHVS and CDR2 FQNEAQ. Trimming stripped 0 bases from V and 4 bases from J, with 9 bases between. CDR3 region: CASSLAGGRYGYTF. The CDR3 DNA sequence: TGTGCCAGCAGCTTAGCGGGCGGACGCTATGGCTACACCTTC.

V gene TRBV7-2 combines with J gene TRBJ2-7; 7 nucleotides agree with TRBD2. The germline V gene encodes CDR1 SGHTA and CDR2 FQGNSA. There are 13 residues in the CDR3. The junction had 4 bases not matched to a gene; V was cut back by 3 bases and J by 5 bases. The CDR3 DNA reads as TGTGCCAGCAGCTTCCGTGGGGGGGACGAGCAGTACTTC. Translating gives CASSFRGGDEQYF.

The genes are TRBV27 and TRBJ2-7, with 7 bases identical to TRBD2. After removal of 8 bases from V and 3 bases from J, the junction contained 7 bases not matched to a gene. Germline V gene data show CDR1 as MNHEY and CDR2 as SMNVEV (reference sequence). This CDR3 is 13 amino acids long. The CDR3 loop is CASAASGGYEQYF. The CDR3 bases are TGTGCCAGCGCCGCGTCGGGGGGCTACGAGCAGTACTTC.

This chain joins TRBV6-6 and TRBJ1-1; a weak D match, TRBD1 (5 bases). This CDR3 spans 15 amino acids. In germline, CDR1 is MNHNY, CDR2 SVGAGI (reference sequence). Between the trimmed V and J ends, which lost 0 bases and 0 bases, there was a span of 8 bases. The CDR3 bases are TGTGCCAGCAGTTACTCGCCAGGGTTGAACACTGAAGCTTTCTTT. It is translated as CASSYSPGLNTEAFF.

This clone was recorded once. This chain uses TRBV30 with TRBJ1-3, with D unresolved. Germline V gene sequence: CDR1 GTSNPN, CDR2 SVGIG (reference sequence). The CDR3 consists of 14 residues. The V end lost 1 base, the J end lost 4 bases, and 11 bases lay between the germline ends. CDR3 protein: CAWSGTPGGNTIYF. Here the CDR3 DNA reads TGTGCCTGGAGTGGGACTCCAGGAGGAAACACCATATATTTT.

The genes are TRBV7-9 and TRBJ1-2, with 7 bases fitting TRBD1. Germline V gene sequence: CDR1 SEHNR, CDR2 FQNEAQ (reference sequence). Germline trimming cut 3 bases from V and 4 bases from J; bases unmatched to any gene: 5. This CDR3 region has 14 residues. The CDR3 bases are TGTGCCAGCAGCTTCACCAGGGGGAGCTATGGCTACACCTTC. This translates into CASSFTRGSYGYTF.

This sequence joins TRBV7-6 and TRBJ2-7, with D uncertain. The CDR3 length is 12 residues. Germline-derived CDR1 and CDR2 are SGHVS and FNYEAQ. Between the trimmed V and J ends, which lost 2 bases and 5 bases, there was a span of 7 bases. CDR3 DNA sequence: TGTGCCAGCAGCTTACGCACGGACGAGCAGTACTTC. It translates to CASSLRTDEQYF.

CDR3 bases: TGTGCCAGCAGCCAAGGCCTAGCGGGGGCGAACACCGGGGAGCTGTTTTTT. Translating gives CASSQGLAGANTGELFF. V is TRBV5-6 and J is TRBJ2-2; 10 positions match TRBD2. The CDR3 runs to 17 residues. The trim removed 4 bases at V and 0 bases at J, leaving 6 bases unmatched. CDR1 and CDR2 (germline): SGHDT, YYEEEE.

This rearrangement joins TRBV4-1 to TRBJ2-5, with TRBD1 matching over 8 bases. The CDR3 is 16 residues long. With V trimmed by 0 bases and J by 5 bases, 8 bases remained unmatched. Germline CDR1 is MGHRA and CDR2 is YSYEKL. This chain's CDR3 is CASSQEEQGARETQYF. DNA for the CDR3: TGCGCCAGCAGCCAAGAGGAGCAGGGGGCGCGGGAGACCCAGTACTTC.

This rearrangement joins TRBV6-5 to TRBJ2-7; 7 bases line up with TRBD1. Looked up from germline, CDR1 is MNHEY and CDR2 is SVGAGI. V lost 6 bases to trimming and J lost 0 bases; unmatched junction nucleotides: 8. This CDR3 comprises 15 residues. Here the CDR3 reads CASRRRDSLSYEQYF. CDR3 coding DNA: TGTGCCAGCAGGAGACGGGACAGCCTCTCCTACGAGCAGTACTTC.

J is TRBJ1-1 and V is TRBV7-9, with TRBD1 matching over 7 bases. This CDR3 spans 14 amino acids. CDR1 is SEHNR and CDR2 is FQNEAQ in the germline V gene (reference sequence). Trimming removed 5 bases from V and 2 bases from J; junction bases left unmatched: 5. In DNA form, the CDR3 reads TGTGCCAGCAGCCGGGACAGCTCCAACACTGAAGCTTTCTTT. As protein: CASSRDSSNTEAFF.

The chain carries TRBV28 and TRBJ2-5; 7 nucleotides agree with TRBD2. Germline V CDR1 and CDR2: MDHEN, SYDVKM. Trimming cost V 2 bases and J 4 bases; bases outside gene matches: 4. The CDR3 length is 14 residues. The CDR3 reads CASSLNSGGETQYF. The CDR3, as DNA: TGTGCCAGCAGTTTAAATTCGGGGGGAGAGACCCAGTACTTC. The full variable domain, its missing parts supplied by reference TRBV28 and TRBJ2-5, is DVKVTQSSRYLVKRTGEKVFLECVQDMDHENMFWYRQDPGLGLRLIYFSYDVKMKEKGDIPEGYSVSREKKERFSLILESASTNQTSMYLCASSLNSGGETQYFGPGTRLLVL.

This rearrangement joins TRBV6-1 to TRBJ1-1; D is possibly TRBD1 (6 bases). This CDR3 contains 14 residues. Germline loops: CDR1 MNHNS, CDR2 SASEGT. V lost 5 bases, J lost 2 bases, and 12 bases lay in between. CDR3 nucleotides: TGTGCCAGCAGTCGGACAGCCACCAACACTGAAGCTTTCTTT. Protein: CASSRTATNTEAFF.

The V gene is TRBV4-1, the J gene TRBJ1-1; 12 bases are a match to TRBD1. This CDR3 has 15 amino acids. After removal of 6 bases from V and 4 bases from J, the junction contained 6 bases not matched to a gene. From germline, CDR1 is MGHRA and CDR2 YSYEKL. The chain's CDR3 is CASRRDRGPGTEAFF. In DNA form, the CDR3 reads TGCGCCAGCAGGCGGGACAGGGGGCCGGGCACTGAAGCTTTCTTT.

This chain connects TRBV11-3 to TRBJ1-1; the D is unclear. The CDR3 runs to 15 residues. The V end was cut by 0 bases, the J end by 0 bases, with 8 bases between. Germline CDR1 is SGHNT and CDR2 is YENEEA. CDR3 coding DNA: TGTGCCAGCAGCTTAGAGGGCAGATTGAACACTGAAGCTTTCTTT. Encoded protein: CASSLEGRLNTEAFF.

The rearrangement links TRBV5-5 to TRBJ2-1; 10 nucleotides match TRBD2. This CDR3 is 16 amino acids long. V trimming: 2 bases; J trimming: 6 bases; junction bases outside the gene matches: 8. Looked up from germline, CDR1 is SGHKS and CDR2 is YYEKEE (reference sequence). The CDR3 protein is CASSFLEAGGGNEQFF. CDR3 bases: TGTGCCAGCAGCTTCCTTGAAGCGGGAGGGGGCAATGAGCAGTTCTTC.

V gene TRBV28 combines with J gene TRBJ2-7; D gene uncertain. Germline V gives CDR1 MDHEN, CDR2 SYDVKM. Trimming took off 5 bases at V and 7 bases at J, with 12 bases between the two ends. The CDR3 is 12 residues long. Written as DNA, the CDR3 is TGTGCCAGCAGTCCACTCTACTCGGAGCAGTACTTC. As protein: CASSPLYSEQYF. Together with reference TRBV28 and TRBJ2-7, the CDR3 gives the full variable domain: DVKVTQSSRYLVKRTGEKVFLECVQDMDHENMFWYRQDPGLGLRLIYFSYDVKMKEKGDIPEGYSVSREKKERFSLILESASTNQTSMYLCASSPLYSEQYFGPGTRLTVT.

The chain joins TRBV7-9 to TRBJ2-7; 10 bases agree with TRBD1. Germline V gives CDR1 SEHNR, CDR2 FQNEAQ (reference sequence). V dropped 4 bases and J dropped 2; count of bases not matched to a gene: 2. This CDR3 has 14 amino acids. CDR3 bases: TGTGCCAGCAGCTACGGGACAGGGGCCTACGAGCAGTACTTC. This gives the protein CASSYGTGAYEQYF. The whole variable domain, remainder taken from reference TRBV7-9 and TRBJ2-7, is DTGVSQNPRHKITKRGQNVTFRCDPISEHNRLYWYRQTLGQGPEFLTYFQNEAQLEKSRLLSDRFSAERPKGSFSTLEIQRTEQGDSAMYLCASSYGTGAYEQYFGPGTRLTVT.

The V gene is TRBV5-1, the J gene TRBJ2-7; tentatively, D is TRBD1 (6 bases). CDR1 and CDR2 from the germline V gene are SGHRS and YFSETQ. The CDR3 contains 15 residues. With 4 bases removed from V and 5 bases from J, the gap between germline ends came to 19 bases. The chain's CDR3 is CASSPIQGEGNEQYF. The CDR3 region has the DNA TGCGCCAGCAGCCCCATACAGGGAGAAGGCAACGAGCAGTACTTC.

The chain recombines TRBV18 with TRBJ2-3; D is perhaps TRBD2 (5 bases). The CDR3 covers 13 residues. The V end lost 6 bases, the J end lost 6 bases, and 13 bases lay between the germline ends. CDR1 and CDR2 from the germline V gene are KGHSH and LQKENI. The CDR3 nucleotides read TGTGCCAGCTCCCTCGGCGGGTCCGATACGCAGTATTTT. Translated, it gives CASSLGGSDTQYF.

Remarks on this clone: Different DNA sequences within this sample yield the same CDR3. The chain combines TRBV7-3 with TRBJ2-2; no firm D call. V was clipped by 0 bases and J by 4 bases, with 6 bases between them. Germline CDR1 reads SGHTA; CDR2 reads FQGTGA. This CDR3 is built from 14 residues. This CDR3 reads CASSLTSPTGELFF. The CDR3 nucleotides are TGTGCCAGCAGCTTAACGTCGCCCACCGGGGAGCTGTTTTTT.

The chain employs TRBV5-8 and TRBJ1-1; 9 bases are shared with TRBD1. This CDR3 spans 18 amino acids. V lost 0 bases, J lost 1 base, and 10 bases stayed unmatched. Germline-derived CDR1 and CDR2 are SGHTS and YDEGEE. For the CDR3, the DNA is TGTGCCAGCAGCTTGGGACAGGGGGTACTCCCCGCGAACACTGAAGCTTTCTTT. Translating it yields CASSLGQGVLPANTEAFF.

This chain links TRBV5-1 with TRBJ2-1, with 7 bases identical to TRBD1. The CDR3 consists of 14 residues. Germline V lookup: CDR1 SGHRS, CDR2 YFSETQ. V lost 4 bases and J lost 3; bases outside the gene matches: 4. The CDR3 region is CASSVRDSYNEQFF. As DNA, the CDR3 is TGCGCCAGCAGCGTCCGGGACAGCTACAATGAGCAGTTCTTC.

CDR3 in amino acids: CSGSRGQGSYEQYF. CDR3 in DNA: TGCAGCGGGAGTAGGGGACAGGGGTCCTACGAGCAGTACTTC. The chain employs TRBV29-1 and TRBJ2-7, with 10 bases aligning to TRBD1. V lost 7 bases to trimming and J lost 1 base; unmatched junction nucleotides: 7. The length of the CDR3 is 14 residues. CDR1 is SQVTM and CDR2 is ANQGSEA in the germline V gene.

This sequence joins TRBV9 and TRBJ1-1; TRBD1 might be the D (6 bases). CDR3 length: 16 amino acids. V lost 0 bases and J lost 3, with 15 bases in between. Germline V gives CDR1 SGDLS, CDR2 YYNGEE. CDR3 sequence reads: CASSVAAGALHTEAFF. The DNA for the CDR3 is TGTGCCAGCAGCGTAGCAGCAGGGGCCCTGCACACTGAAGCTTTCTTT.

The chain has TRBV2 and TRBJ2-5, with D perhaps given as TRBD1 or TRBD2 (5 bases each). The end of the DNA fits TRBJ2-7 better, so the J call may be wrong. The germline CDR1 and CDR2 sequences are SNHLY and FYNNEI. This CDR3 is built from 16 residues. CDR3 nucleotide sequence: TGTGCCAGCAGCGCCCCGGGGACGGCGAGCTCCTACGAGCAGTACTTC. Translated: CASSAPGTASSYEQYF.

In this sample, this clone turned up once. This CDR3 is also generated by other DNA sequences in the sample. CDR3 DNA: TGCAGTGCCCGTGCTGGAAACACCATATATTTT. This sequence encodes CSARAGNTIYF. V gene TRBV20-1 combines with J gene TRBJ1-3; D unclear. The CDR3 totals 11 residues. The V and J ends lost 6 bases and 2 bases respectively, with 5 bases between them. Germline V gene lookup returns CDR1 DFQATT and CDR2 SNEGSKA (reference sequence).

This chain joins TRBV4-2 and TRBJ2-7; 8 nucleotides line up with TRBD2. V was pared by 4 bases and J by 4 bases, with 3 bases of the junction left unmatched. There are 13 residues in the CDR3. Germline V CDR1 and CDR2: LGHNA, YNFKEQ. The CDR3 DNA sequence: TGTGCCAGCAGCCCGGGAGGGCCTTACGAGCAGTACTTC. Its translation: CASSPGGPYEQYF.

Concerning this clone: The sample contains more than one DNA sequence encoding this CDR3. The V call is TRBV28, the J call TRBJ2-5; D unresolved. The CDR3 consists of 13 residues. The V gene lost 3 bases and the J gene lost 2 bases, with 7 bases spanning the gap. Germline V gene sequence: CDR1 MDHEN, CDR2 SYDVKM. In DNA, the CDR3 is TGTGCCAGCAGTTTGGCGGCTCAAGAGACCCAGTACTTC. This gives the protein CASSLAAQETQYF.